This TCR beta chain was identified in a study of OX40 agonist ivuxolimab in advanced cancers. Study-level information: Patients received ivuxolimab, an agonistic anti-OX40 (CD134) antibody. Regarding the study as a whole: Relatively little clonal expansion, among the lowest observed, appeared in partial responders at 0.1-3.0 mg/kg. The CD4+ and CD8+ T cells in the blood had expanded clonally by week 6 at 0.1 to 3.0 mg/kg. The expanded peripheral T cells' antigen specificity was not determined.

Clones were sequenced by immunoSEQ multiplex PCR, and TCRdb holds only the in-frame ones, with some missing. This sample has about 80,000 clones; around 83% occur once, and the top ten carry around 0.76%. Notes on this clone: Its target is not known.

The CDR3 has 13 residues. Between the trimmed V and J ends, which lost 0 bases and 9 bases, there was a span of 10 bases. CDR1 is SEHNR, CDR2 FQNEAQ, per germline (reference sequence). The specimen comprised CD4+ or CD8+ T cells sorted from blood, sampled in a trial of the OX40 agonist ivuxolimab. This clonotype was sampled from an adult with an advanced solid tumor such as melanoma, head and neck, liver or kidney cancer. The gene calls are TRBV7-9 and TRBJ2-3, with TRBD1 as a possible D gene (5 bases). The CDR3 DNA follows: TGTGCCAGCAGCTTAGCGGGGCTTGGGACGCAGTATTTT. Protein sequence: CASSLAGLGTQYF.